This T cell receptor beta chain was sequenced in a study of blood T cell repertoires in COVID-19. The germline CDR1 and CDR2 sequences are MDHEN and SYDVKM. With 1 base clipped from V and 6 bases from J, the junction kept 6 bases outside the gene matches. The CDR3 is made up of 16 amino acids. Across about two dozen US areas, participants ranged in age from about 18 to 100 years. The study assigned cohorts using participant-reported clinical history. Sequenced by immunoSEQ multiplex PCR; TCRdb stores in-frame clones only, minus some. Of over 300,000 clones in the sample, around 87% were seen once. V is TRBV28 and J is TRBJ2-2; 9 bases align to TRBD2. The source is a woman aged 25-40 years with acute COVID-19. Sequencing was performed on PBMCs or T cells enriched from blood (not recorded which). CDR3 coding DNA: TGTGCCAGCAGTTTATTTTGGCGGGGGGGCCCCGGGGAGCTGTTTTTT. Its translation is CASSLFWRGGPGELFF. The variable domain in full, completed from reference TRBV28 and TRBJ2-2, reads DVKVTQSSRYLVKRTGEKVFLECVQDMDHENMFWYRQDPGLGLRLIYFSYDVKMKEKGDIPEGYSVSREKKERFSLILESASTNQTSMYLCASSLFWRGGPGELFFGEGSRLTVL.